This T cell receptor beta chain was profiled in a study of OX40 agonist ivuxolimab in advanced cancers. Study as a whole: Patients were treated with ivuxolimab, an agonistic anti-OX40 (CD134) antibody. One hepatocellular carcinoma and a couple of cutaneous melanoma patients partially responded. Study-wide results and caveats: Still undetermined is the antigen specificity of the expanded peripheral T cells.

Some clones are missing from TCRdb's copy, which holds only in-frame ones; the method was immunoSEQ multiplex PCR. In the table there are tens of thousands of clones, around 90% of which are singletons. The germline V gene encodes CDR1 SNHLY and CDR2 FYNNEI. With 7 bases clipped from V and 9 bases from J, the junction kept 6 bases outside the gene matches. The CDR3 is made up of 13 amino acids. On this clone: What it binds is not known.

The TCR comes from an adult with an advanced solid tumor such as melanoma, head and neck, liver or kidney cancer. The chain uses TRBV2 and TRBJ2-1; 10 bases map to TRBD1. Material: CD4+ or CD8+ T cells sorted from blood, obtained in a trial of the OX40 agonist ivuxolimab. The CDR3 DNA follows: TGTGCCAGCACCGGGACAGGGGTCGGTGAGCAGTTCTTC. This codes for CASTGTGVGEQFF.